Shown below are 7 T cell receptor beta chains from a single sample sequenced in a study of cytomegalovirus exposure and HLA in healthy donors. PCR amplification relied on 60 Vbeta primers (plus 13 Jbeta primers). Assay used: immunoSEQ multiplex PCR; TCRdb lists only in-frame clones, some missing. Of 150,000 to 200,000 clones in the sample, roughly 80% were seen once. Material: PBMCs. The receptors stem from a man aged 50 or older in good health and CMV-seropositive.

V gene TRBV4-3 combines with J gene TRBJ2-3, with D tentatively TRBD1 (6 bases). Germline V gene data show CDR1 as LGHNA and CDR2 as YSLEER. The CDR3 is 13 residues long. V lost 1 base to trimming and J lost 6 bases, with 8 bases between them. The CDR3 DNA reads as TGCGCCAGCAGCCAAGGGGGACACGATACGCAGTATTTT. It codes for CASSQGGHDTQYF.

This clone was counted a single time. This chain links TRBV4-3 with TRBJ2-5; unclear D gene. Looked up from germline, CDR1 is LGHNA and CDR2 is YSLEER. The CDR3 runs to 14 residues. The ends were cut back, 0 bases at V and 5 bases at J, with 10 bases in the middle. The CDR3 is CASSQDPVGETQYF. The DNA of the CDR3 is TGCGCCAGCAGCCAAGATCCTGTCGGGGAGACCCAGTACTTC.

The chain employs TRBV5-1 and TRBJ1-1; 8 bases map to TRBD1. The CDR3 loop spans 15 amino acids. Germline trimming cut 2 bases from V and 7 bases from J; bases unmatched to any gene: 10. CDR1 is SGHRS, CDR2 YFSETQ, per germline. The CDR3 coding sequence is TGCGCCAGCAGCTTCTGGGCAGGGGGCGAGAGTGAAGCTTTCTTT. Encoded protein: CASSFWAGGESEAFF.

This rearrangement joins TRBV6-1 to TRBJ1-2; 8 bases line up with TRBD1. Germline V CDR1 and CDR2: MNHNS, SASEGT. The junction had 6 bases not matched to a gene; V was cut back by 6 bases and J by 0 bases. This CDR3 is built from 15 residues. The CDR3 loop is CASRDSDRANYGYTF. The CDR3 DNA is TGTGCCAGCAGAGACTCGGACAGGGCTAACTATGGCTACACCTTC.

The chain employs TRBV5-6 and TRBJ2-6; D remains unclear. Trimming shortened V by 5 bases and J by 0 bases, and 15 bases separated the two germline ends. CDR1 and CDR2 from the germline V gene are SGHDT and YYEEEE. CDR3 length: 17 amino acids. The CDR3: CASRLTRVTSGANVLTF. DNA for the CDR3: TGTGCCAGCAGATTAACCCGGGTTACCTCTGGGGCCAACGTCCTGACTTTC.

The chain has TRBV5-1 and TRBJ2-3, with 7 bases matching TRBD1. V shed 3 bases, J shed 2 bases, and the junction held 6 bases outside the gene matches. The CDR3 is 15 residues long. Germline V CDR1 and CDR2: SGHRS, YFSETQ. The CDR3 DNA sequence: TGCGCCAGCAGCTCGGGACAGACACACACAGATACGCAGTATTTT. Translating gives CASSSGQTHTDTQYF.

The chain has TRBV18 and TRBJ2-7; the match to TRBD1 covers 7 bases. The CDR3 contains 14 residues. The J segment lost 2 bases and the V segment lost 3 bases, leaving 4 bases of the junction unmatched. Germline loops: CDR1 KGHSH, CDR2 LQKENI. The CDR3 DNA reads TGTGCCAGCTCACCGGACAGGAACACCTACGAGCAGTACTTC. Translating gives CASSPDRNTYEQYF.